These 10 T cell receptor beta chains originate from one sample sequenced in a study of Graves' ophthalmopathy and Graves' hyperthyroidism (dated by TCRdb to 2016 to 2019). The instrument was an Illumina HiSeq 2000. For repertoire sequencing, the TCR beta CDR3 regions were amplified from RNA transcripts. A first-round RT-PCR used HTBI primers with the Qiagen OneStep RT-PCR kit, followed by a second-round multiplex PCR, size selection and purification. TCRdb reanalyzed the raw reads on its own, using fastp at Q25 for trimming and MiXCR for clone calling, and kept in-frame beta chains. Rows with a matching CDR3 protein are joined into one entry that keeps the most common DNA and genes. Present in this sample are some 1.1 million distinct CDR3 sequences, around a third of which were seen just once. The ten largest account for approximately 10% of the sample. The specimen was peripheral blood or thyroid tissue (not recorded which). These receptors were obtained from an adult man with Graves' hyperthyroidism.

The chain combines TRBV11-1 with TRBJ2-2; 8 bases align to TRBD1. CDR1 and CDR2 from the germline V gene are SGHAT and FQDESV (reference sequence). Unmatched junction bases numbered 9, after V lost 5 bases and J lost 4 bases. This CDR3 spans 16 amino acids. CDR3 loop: CASSIRTGTSTGELFF. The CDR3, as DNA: TGTGCCAGCAGCATCCGGACAGGGACGAGCACCGGGGAGCTGTTTTTT.

CDR3 nucleotide sequence: TGTGCCATCAGTGGAGGGACAGACCCAACCGCCATATATTTT. As protein: CAISGGTDPTAIYF. The V and J genes are TRBV10-3 and TRBJ1-3, with TRBD1 identical over 7 bases. This CDR3 is 14 amino acids long. With 4 bases clipped from V and 11 bases from J, the junction kept 11 bases outside the gene matches. Germline V lookup: CDR1 ENHRY, CDR2 SYGVKD.

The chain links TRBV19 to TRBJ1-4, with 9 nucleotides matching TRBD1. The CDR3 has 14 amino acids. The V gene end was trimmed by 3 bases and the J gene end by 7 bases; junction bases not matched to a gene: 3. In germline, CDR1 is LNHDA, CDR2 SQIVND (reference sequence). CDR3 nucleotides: TGTGCCAGTAGTATCGGGACAGGGTTTGAAAAACTGTTTTTT. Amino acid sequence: CASSIGTGFEKLFF.

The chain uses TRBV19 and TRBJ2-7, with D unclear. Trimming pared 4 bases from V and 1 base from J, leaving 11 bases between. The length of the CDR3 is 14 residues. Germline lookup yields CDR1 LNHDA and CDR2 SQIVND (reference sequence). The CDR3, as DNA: TGTGCCAGTAGTAACCACGGTGGGTCCTACGAGCAGTACTTC. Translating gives CASSNHGGSYEQYF.

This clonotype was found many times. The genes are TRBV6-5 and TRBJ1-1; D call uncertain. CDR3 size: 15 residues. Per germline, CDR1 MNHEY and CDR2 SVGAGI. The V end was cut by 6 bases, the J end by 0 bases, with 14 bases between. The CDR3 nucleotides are TGTGCCAGCAGGGACTCCGACCTTATGAACACTGAAGCTTTCTTT. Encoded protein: CASRDSDLMNTEAFF.

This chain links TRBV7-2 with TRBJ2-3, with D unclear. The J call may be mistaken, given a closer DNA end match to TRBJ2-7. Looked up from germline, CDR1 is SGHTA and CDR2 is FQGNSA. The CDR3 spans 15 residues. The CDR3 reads CASSFQTFSTDTQYF. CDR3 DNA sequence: TGTGCCAGCAGCTTTCAGACTTTTAGCACAGATACGCAGTACTTC.

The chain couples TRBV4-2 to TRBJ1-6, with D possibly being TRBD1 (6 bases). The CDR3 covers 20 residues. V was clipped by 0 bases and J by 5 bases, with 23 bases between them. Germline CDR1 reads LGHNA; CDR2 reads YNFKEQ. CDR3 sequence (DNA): TGTGCCAGCAGCCAAGAATCAGGGCAGGGGTCTGCTCAAGATAATTCACCCCTCCACTTT. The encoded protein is CASSQESGQGSAQDNSPLHF.

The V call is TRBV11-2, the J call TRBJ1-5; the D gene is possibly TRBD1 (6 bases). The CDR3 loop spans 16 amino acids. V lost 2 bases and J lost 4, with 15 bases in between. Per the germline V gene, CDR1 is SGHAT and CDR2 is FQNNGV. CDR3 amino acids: CASSLLRQERNQPQHF. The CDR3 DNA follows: TGTGCCAGCAGCTTATTACGACAGGAGAGAAATCAGCCCCAGCATTTT.

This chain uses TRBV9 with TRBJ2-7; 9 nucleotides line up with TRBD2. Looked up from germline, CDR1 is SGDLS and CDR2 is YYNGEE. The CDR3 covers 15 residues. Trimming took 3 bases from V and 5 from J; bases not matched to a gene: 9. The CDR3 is CASSETPSGKDEQYF. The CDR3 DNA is TGTGCCAGCAGCGAGACCCCTAGCGGGAAGGACGAGCAGTACTTC.

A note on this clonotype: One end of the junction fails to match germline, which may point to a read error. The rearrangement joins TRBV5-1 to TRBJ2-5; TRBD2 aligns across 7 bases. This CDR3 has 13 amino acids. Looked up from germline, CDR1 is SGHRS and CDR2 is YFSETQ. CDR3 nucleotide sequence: TGCGCCAGCAGCTTGTCGGGGGAGGGTCGGAGGGACTTC. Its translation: CASSLSGEGRRDF.